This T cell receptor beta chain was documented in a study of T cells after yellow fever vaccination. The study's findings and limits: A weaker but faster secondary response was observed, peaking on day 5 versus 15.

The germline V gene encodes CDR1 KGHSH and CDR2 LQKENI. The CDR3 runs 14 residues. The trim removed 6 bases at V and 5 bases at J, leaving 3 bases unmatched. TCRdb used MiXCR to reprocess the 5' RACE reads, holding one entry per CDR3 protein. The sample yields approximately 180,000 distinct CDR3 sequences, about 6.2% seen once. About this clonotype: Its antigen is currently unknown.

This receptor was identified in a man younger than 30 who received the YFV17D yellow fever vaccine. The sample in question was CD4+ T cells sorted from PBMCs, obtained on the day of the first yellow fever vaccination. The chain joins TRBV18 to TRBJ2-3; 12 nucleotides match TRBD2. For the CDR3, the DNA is TGTGCCAGCTCGACTAGCGGGGGAGGAGATACGCAGTATTTT. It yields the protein CASSTSGGGDTQYF. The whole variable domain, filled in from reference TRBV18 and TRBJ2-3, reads NAGVMQNPRHLVRRRGQEARLRCSPMKGHSHVYWYRQLPEEGLKFMVYLQKENIIDESGMPKERFSAEFPKEGPSILRIQQVVRGDSAAYFCASSTSGGGDTQYFGPGTRLTVL.